This T cell receptor (beta chain) was documented in a study of cytomegalovirus exposure and HLA in healthy donors. As for this clone: Its antigen is unknown.

Measured with immunoSEQ multiplex PCR; TCRdb has only the in-frame clones, and not every one. Found here are fewer than 250,000 clones, 70% to 90% of them singletons; the top ten hold around 5.6%. The donors were in the approximately 110-subject validation cohort; that cohort was separate from the roughly 700-subject first cohort. Findings of the study overall: Reports indicated that the classifier achieved high specificity and sensitivity in diagnosing cytomegalovirus status.

This clonotype was sampled from a woman aged 18-29 years in good health and CMV-seronegative. The sequenced sample was PBMCs.

CDR3 nucleotides: TGTGCCAGCAGCTTACAGGGGATTAGCACAGATACGCAGTATTTT. This sequence encodes CASSLQGISTDTQYF. The rearrangement uses TRBV7-3 and TRBJ2-3; tentative D call: TRBD1 (6 bases). The germline V and J ends were trimmed by 2 bases and 0 bases, with 9 bases remaining between them. Germline CDR1 is SGHTA and CDR2 is FQGTGA. This CDR3 is built from 15 residues.